This TCR beta chain was sequenced during a study of graft-versus-host responses after intestinal transplantation. About the research overall: Every recipient underwent anti-thymocyte globulin induction, then tacrolimus and steroids for 2 to 3 years. Broader study findings: High graft-versus-host to host-versus-graft T cell clonal ratios marked allografts of patients with graft-donor macrochimerism. Association was observed between peak circulating GvH clone levels and early post-transplant HvG declines.

Using immunoSEQ multiplex PCR, the repertoire was profiled, and TCRdb retains in-frame clones only, with some absent. The sample contains about 23,000 clones, 90% of which appear only once. To note about this clone: As yet, its antigen is unknown.

This receptor was identified in a human patient who received an intestinal transplant, so some T cells may come from the graft donor. Specimen: PBMCs, collected just under 40 days after intestinal transplant.

The CDR3 protein is CAIRRPNTEAFF. The CDR3 bases are TGTGCCATAAGGAGACCGAACACTGAAGCTTTCTTT. J is TRBJ1-1 and V is TRBV27; D is ambiguous. The length of the CDR3 is 12 residues. The V gene lost 10 bases and the J gene lost 1 base, with 10 bases spanning the gap. Germline V gene data show CDR1 as MNHEY and CDR2 as SMNVEV (reference sequence).